The subject of this entry is one T cell receptor beta chain. Germline CDR1 is MNHEY and CDR2 is SMNVEV (reference sequence). The CDR3 is 16 amino acids. V lost 2 bases and J lost 7; bases outside the gene matches: 9. The data derive from a study of cytomegalovirus exposure and HLA in healthy donors. The primer mix had 60 Vbeta and 13 Jbeta primers. This table comes from immunoSEQ multiplex PCR, and its TCRdb copy is limited to in-frame clones, with some not included. This table has about 200,000 clones, about four fifths appearing once. The gene calls are TRBV27 and TRBJ1-4, with 8 bases identical to TRBD1. Input material: PBMCs. This sequence was found in a boy aged 2 to 10 in good health and CMV-seronegative. CDR3 residues: CASSLRLDRDGEKLFF. CDR3 DNA sequence: TGTGCCAGCAGTTTAAGATTGGACAGGGATGGTGAAAAACTGTTTTTT.